This entry describes one TCR beta chain. The antigen is not known. The PCR was carried out with 60 Vbeta primers and 13 Jbeta primers. Profiled with immunoSEQ multiplex PCR; TCRdb holds only in-frame clones, not every one. The table records 120,000 to 150,000 clones, 65% to 85% of them present only once. These data are taken from a study of cytomegalovirus exposure and HLA in healthy donors. Study-level points and caveats: TCR beta chain V- and J-gene trimming was linked, in a later analysis, to a missense variant in DCLRE1C.

Trimming pared 3 bases from V and 4 bases from J, leaving 16 bases between. This CDR3 region has 15 residues. Germline V gene data show CDR1 as SGDLS and CDR2 as YYNGEE. This chain links TRBV9 with TRBJ1-2; perhaps TRBD1 as D (5 bases). The TCR was taken from a man younger than 30 in good health and CMV-seronegative. Sequencing was carried out using PBMCs. This CDR3 is CASSGSRALGYGYTF. The DNA of the CDR3 is TGTGCCAGCAGCGGTAGCAGGGCTCTCGGCTATGGCTACACCTTC. The whole variable domain, filled in from reference TRBV9 and TRBJ1-2, reads DSGVTQTPKHLITATGQRVTLRCSPRSGDLSVYWYQQSLDQGLQFLIQYYNGEERAKGNILERFSAQQFPDLHSELNLSSLELGDSALYFCASSGSRALGYGYTFGSGTRLTVV.